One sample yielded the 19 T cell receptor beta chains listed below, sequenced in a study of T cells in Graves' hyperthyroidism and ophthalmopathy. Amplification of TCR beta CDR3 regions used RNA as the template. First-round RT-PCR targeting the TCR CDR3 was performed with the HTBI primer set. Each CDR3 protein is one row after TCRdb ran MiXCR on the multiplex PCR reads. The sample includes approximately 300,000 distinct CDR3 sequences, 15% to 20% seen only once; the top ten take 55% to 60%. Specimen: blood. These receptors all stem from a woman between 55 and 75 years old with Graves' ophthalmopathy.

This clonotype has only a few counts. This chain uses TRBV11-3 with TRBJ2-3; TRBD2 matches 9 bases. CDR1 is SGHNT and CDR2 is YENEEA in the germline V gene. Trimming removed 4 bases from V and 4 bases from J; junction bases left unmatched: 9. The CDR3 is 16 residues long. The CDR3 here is CASSSGLAYGADTQYF. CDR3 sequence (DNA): TGTGCCAGCAGCTCTGGACTAGCGTATGGCGCAGATACGCAGTATTTT.

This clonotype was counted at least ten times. CDR3 DNA sequence: TGTGCCAGCATCCGGCTCCATAGCCTAGCGGGCGGCACAGATACGCAGTATTTT. Protein: CASIRLHSLAGGTDTQYF. V is TRBV7-9 and J is TRBJ2-3, with 8 bases that match TRBD2. The CDR3 totals 18 residues. V was pared by 7 bases and J by 1 base, with 16 bases of the junction left unmatched. The germline gives CDR1 SEHNR, CDR2 FQNEAQ (reference sequence).

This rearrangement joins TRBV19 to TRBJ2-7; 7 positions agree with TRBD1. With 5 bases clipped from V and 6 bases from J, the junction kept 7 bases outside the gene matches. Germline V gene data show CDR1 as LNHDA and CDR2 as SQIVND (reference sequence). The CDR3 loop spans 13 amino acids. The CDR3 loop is CASSGQDLGEQYF. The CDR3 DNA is TGTGCCAGTAGTGGACAGGACCTAGGCGAGCAGTACTTC.

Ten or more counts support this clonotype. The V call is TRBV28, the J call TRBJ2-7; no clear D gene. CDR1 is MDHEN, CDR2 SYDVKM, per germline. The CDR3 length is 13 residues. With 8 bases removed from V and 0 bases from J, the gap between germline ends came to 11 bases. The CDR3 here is CASLAGVSYEQYF. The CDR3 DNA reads TGTGCCAGCCTGGCTGGAGTCTCCTACGAGCAGTACTTC. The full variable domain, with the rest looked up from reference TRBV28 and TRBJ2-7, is DVKVTQSSRYLVKRTGEKVFLECVQDMDHENMFWYRQDPGLGLRLIYFSYDVKMKEKGDIPEGYSVSREKKERFSLILESASTNQTSMYLCASLAGVSYEQYFGPGTRLTVT.

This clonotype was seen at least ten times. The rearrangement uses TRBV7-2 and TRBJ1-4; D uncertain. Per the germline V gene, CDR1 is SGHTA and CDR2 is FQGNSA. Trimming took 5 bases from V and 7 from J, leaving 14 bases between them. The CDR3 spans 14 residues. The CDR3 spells CASSKETSSEKLFF. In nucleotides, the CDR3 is TGTGCCAGCAGCAAAGAGACCTCTAGTGAAAAACTGTTTTTT.

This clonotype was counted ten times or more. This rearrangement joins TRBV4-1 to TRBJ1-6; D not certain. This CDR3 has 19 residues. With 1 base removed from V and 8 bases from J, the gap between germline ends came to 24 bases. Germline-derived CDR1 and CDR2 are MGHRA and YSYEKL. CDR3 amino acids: CASSQGPLSRRPLDSPLHF. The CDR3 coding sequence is TGCGCCAGCAGCCAAGGCCCCCTTTCCCGCCGTCCACTTGATTCACCCCTCCACTTT.

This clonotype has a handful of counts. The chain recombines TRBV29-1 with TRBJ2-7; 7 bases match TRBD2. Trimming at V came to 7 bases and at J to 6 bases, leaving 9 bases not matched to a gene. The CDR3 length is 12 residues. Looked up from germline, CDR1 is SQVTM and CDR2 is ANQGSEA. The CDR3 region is CSAGTTPFEQYF. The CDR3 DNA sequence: TGCAGCGCCGGGACTACACCTTTCGAGCAGTACTTC.

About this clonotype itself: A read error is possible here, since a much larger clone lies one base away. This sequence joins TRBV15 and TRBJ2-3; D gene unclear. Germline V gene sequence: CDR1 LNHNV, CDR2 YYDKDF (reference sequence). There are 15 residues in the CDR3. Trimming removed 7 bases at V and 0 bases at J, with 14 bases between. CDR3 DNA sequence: TGTGCCACCACACCATCGGTACAAAGCACAGATACGCAGTATTTT. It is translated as CATTPSVQSTDTQYF.

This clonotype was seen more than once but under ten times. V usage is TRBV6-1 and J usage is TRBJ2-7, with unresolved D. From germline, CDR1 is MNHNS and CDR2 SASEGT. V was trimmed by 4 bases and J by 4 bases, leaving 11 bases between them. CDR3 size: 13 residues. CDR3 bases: TGTGCCAGCAGTGGGTCTACAGCATACGAGCAGTACTTC. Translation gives CASSGSTAYEQYF.

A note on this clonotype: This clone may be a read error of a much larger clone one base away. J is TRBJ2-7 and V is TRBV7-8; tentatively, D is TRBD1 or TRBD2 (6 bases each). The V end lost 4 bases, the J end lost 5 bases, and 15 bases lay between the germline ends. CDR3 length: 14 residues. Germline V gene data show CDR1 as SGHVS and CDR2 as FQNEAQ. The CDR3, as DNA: TGTGCCAGCAGCTCACGGGGGCGAACGGACGAGCAGTACGTC. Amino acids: CASSSRGRTDEQYV.

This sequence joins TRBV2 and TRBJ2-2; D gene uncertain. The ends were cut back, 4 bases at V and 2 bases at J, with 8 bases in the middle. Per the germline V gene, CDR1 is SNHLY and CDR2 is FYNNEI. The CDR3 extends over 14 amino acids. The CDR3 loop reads CASSVQLNTGELFF. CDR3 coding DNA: TGTGCCAGCAGTGTACAGTTAAACACCGGGGAGCTGTTTTTT.

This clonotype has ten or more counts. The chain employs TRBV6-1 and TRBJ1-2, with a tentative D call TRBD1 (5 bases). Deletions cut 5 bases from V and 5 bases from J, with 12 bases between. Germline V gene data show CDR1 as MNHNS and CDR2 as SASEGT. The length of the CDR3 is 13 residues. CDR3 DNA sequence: TGTGCCAGCAGTCAGGACATAAGTTATGGCTACACCTTC. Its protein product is CASSQDISYGYTF.

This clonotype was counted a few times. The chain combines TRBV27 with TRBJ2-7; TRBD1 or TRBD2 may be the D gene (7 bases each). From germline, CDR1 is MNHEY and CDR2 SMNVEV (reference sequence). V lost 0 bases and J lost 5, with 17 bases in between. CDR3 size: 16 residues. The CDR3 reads CASSLSGGRQGDEQYF. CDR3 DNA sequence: TGTGCCAGCAGTTTATCGGGGGGGCGGCAGGGGGACGAGCAGTACTTC.

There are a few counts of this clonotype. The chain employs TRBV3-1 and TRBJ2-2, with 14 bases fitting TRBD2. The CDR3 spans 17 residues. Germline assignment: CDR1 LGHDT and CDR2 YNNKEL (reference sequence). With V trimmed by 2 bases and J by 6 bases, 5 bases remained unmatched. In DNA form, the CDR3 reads TGTGCCAGCAGCCAACCGGGACTAGCGGGAGAACCCGGGGAGCTGTTTTTT. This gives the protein CASSQPGLAGEPGELFF. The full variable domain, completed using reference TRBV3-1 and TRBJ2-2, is DTAVSQTPKYLVTQMGNDKSIKCEQNLGHDTMYWYKQDSKKFLKIMFSYNNKELIINETVPNRFSPKSPDKAHLNLHINSLELGDSAVYFCASSQPGLAGEPGELFFGEGSRLTVL.

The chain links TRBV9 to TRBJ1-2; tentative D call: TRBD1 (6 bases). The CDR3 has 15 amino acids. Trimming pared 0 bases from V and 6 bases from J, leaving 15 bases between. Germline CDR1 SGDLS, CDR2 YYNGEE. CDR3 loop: CASSVEPGVYHGYTF. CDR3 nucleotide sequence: TGTGCCAGCAGCGTAGAGCCAGGGGTATACCATGGCTACACCTTC.

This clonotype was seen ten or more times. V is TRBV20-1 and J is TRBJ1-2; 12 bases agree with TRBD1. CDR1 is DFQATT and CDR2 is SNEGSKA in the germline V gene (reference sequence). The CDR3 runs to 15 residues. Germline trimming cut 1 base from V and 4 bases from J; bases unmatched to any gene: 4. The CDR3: CSARGWDRGLYGYTF. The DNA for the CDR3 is TGCAGTGCTAGAGGGTGGGACAGGGGGCTCTATGGCTACACCTTC.

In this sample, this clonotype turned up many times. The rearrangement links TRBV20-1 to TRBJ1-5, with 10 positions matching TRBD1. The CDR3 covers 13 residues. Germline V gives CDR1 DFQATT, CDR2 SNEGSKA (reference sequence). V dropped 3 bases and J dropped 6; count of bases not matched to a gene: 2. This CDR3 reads CSASRDRGQPQHF. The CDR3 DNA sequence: TGCAGTGCTAGTAGGGACAGGGGTCAGCCCCAGCATTTT.

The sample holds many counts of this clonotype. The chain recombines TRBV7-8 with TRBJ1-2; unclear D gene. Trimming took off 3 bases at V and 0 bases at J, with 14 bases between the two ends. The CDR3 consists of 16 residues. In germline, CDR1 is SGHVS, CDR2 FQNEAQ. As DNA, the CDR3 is TGTGCCAGCAGCTTCACAAGGGCCACGGCTAACTATGGCTACACCTTC. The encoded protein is CASSFTRATANYGYTF.

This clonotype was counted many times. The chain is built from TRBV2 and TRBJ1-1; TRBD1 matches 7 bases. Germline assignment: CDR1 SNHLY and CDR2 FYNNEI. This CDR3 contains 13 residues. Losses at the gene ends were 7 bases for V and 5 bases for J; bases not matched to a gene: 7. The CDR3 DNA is TGTGCCAGCACGAGGGGGCCGGGGACTGAAGCTTTCTTT. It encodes CASTRGPGTEAFF.